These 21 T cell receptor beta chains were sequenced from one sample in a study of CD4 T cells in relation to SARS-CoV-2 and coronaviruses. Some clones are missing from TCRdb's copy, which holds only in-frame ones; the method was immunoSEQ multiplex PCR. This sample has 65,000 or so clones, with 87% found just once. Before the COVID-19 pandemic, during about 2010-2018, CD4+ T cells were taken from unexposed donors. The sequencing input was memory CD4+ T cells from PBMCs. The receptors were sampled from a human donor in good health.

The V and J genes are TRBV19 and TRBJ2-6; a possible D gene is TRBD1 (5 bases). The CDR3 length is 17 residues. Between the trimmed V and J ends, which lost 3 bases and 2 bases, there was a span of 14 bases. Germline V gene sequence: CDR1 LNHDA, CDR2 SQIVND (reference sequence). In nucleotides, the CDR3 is TGTGCCAGTAGTATTCCCCCGGGCAGGGCTGGGGCCAACGTCCTGACTTTC. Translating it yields CASSIPPGRAGANVLTF.

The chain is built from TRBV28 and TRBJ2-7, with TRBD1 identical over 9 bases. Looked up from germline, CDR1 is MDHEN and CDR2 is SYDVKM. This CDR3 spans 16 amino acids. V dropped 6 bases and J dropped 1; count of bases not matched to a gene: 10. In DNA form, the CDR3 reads TGTGCCAGCAGGGGGCAACAGGGGGCCCAGTCCTACGAGCAGTACTTC. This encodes CASRGQQGAQSYEQYF.

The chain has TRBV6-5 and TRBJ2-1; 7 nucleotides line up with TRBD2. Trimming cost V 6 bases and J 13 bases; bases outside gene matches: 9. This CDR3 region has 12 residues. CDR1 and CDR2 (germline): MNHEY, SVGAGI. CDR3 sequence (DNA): TGTGCCAGCAGAACAGCTAGCGGCCGACAGTTCTTC. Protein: CASRTASGRQFF.

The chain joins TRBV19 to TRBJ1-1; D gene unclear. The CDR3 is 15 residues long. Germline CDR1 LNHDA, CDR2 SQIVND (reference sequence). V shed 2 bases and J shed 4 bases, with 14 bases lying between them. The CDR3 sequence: CASSISWEGSTEAFF. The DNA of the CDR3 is TGTGCCAGTAGTATATCTTGGGAAGGGAGCACTGAAGCTTTCTTT.

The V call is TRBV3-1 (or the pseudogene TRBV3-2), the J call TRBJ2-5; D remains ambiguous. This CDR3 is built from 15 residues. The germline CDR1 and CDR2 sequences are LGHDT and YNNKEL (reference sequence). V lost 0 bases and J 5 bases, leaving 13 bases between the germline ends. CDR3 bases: TGTGCCAGCAGCCAAGATTTAGGTCGACCGGAGACCCAGTACTTC. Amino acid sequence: CASSQDLGRPETQYF.

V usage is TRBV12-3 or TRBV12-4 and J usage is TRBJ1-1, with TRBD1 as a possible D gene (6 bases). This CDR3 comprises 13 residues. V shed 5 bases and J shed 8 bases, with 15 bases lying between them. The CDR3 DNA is TGTGCCAGCAGTGTACGACAGGAGCTCGAAGCTTTCTTT. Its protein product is CASSVRQELEAFF.

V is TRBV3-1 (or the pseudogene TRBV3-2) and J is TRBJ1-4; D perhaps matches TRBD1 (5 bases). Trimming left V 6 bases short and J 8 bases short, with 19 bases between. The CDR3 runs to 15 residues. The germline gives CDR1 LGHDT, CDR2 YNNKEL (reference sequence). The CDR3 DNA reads TGTGCCAGCAGGGGGAGGGCAGGGCTAAGCGAAAAACTGTTTTTT. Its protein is CASRGRAGLSEKLFF.

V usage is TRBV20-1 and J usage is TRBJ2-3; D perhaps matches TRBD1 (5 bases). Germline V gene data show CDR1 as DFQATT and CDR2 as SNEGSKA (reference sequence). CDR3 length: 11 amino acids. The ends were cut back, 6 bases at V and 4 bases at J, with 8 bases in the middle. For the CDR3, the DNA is TGCAGTGCCCAGGGTTCAGATACGCAGTATTTT. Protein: CSAQGSDTQYF.

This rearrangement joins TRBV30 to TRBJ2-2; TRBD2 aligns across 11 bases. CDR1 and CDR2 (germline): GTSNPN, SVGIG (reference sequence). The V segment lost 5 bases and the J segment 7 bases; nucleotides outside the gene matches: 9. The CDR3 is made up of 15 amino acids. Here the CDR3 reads CAWSYLAGGLGELFF. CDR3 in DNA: TGTGCCTGGTCATATTTAGCGGGGGGGCTCGGGGAGCTGTTTTTT. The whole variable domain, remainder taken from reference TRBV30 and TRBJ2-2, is SQTIHQWPATLVQPVGSPLSLECTVEGTSNPNLYWYRQAAGRGLQLLFYSVGIGQISSEVPQNLSASRPQDRQFILSSKKLLLSDSGFYLCAWSYLAGGLGELFFGEGSRLTVL.

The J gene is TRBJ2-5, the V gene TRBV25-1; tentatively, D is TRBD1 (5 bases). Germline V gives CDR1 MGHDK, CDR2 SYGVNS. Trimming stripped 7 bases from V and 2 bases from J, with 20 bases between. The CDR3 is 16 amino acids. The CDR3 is CASTQFGVAGQETQYF. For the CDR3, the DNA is TGTGCCAGCACCCAATTTGGGGTGGCAGGGCAAGAGACCCAGTACTTC.

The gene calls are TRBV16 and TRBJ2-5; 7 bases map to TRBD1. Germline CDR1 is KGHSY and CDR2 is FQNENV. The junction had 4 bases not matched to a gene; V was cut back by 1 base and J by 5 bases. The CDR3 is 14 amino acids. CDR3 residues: CASSQWDSPETQYF. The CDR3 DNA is TGTGCCAGCAGCCAATGGGACAGTCCGGAGACCCAGTACTTC.

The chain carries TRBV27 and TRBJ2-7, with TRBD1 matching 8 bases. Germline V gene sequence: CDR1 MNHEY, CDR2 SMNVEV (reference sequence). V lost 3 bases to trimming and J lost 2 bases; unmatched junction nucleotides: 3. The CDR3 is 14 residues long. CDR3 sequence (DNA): TGTGCCAGCAGTTTGGGACAGGTCGCCTACGAGCAGTACTTC. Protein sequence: CASSLGQVAYEQYF.

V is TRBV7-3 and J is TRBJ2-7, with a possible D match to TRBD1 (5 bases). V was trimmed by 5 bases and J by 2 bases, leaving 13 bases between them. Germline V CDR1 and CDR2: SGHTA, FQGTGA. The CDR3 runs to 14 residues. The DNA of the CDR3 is TGTGCCAGCAGCCCATCGACAGCTACCTACGAGCAGTACTTC. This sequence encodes CASSPSTATYEQYF.

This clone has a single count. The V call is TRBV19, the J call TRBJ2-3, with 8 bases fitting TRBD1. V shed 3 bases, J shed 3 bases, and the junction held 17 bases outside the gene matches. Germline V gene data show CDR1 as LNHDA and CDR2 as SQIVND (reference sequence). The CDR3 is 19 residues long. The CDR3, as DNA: TGTGCCAGTAGTATGTGGGACGGACAGGGAACGATTCAGACAGATACGCAGTATTTT. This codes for CASSMWDGQGTIQTDTQYF. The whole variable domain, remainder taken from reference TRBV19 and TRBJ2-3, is DGGITQSPKYLFRKEGQNVTLSCEQNLNHDAMYWYRQDPGQGLRLIYYSQIVNDFQKGDIAEGYSVSREKKESFPLTVTSAQKNPTAFYLCASSMWDGQGTIQTDTQYFGPGTRLTVL.

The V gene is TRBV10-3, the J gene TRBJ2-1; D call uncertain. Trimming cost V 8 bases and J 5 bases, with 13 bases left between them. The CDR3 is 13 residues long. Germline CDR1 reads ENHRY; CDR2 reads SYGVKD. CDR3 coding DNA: TGTGCCATCCGAAGCGACACGAACAATGAGCAGTTCTTC. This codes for CAIRSDTNNEQFF.

CDR3 in amino acids: CASSSRSYGYTF. CDR3 DNA: TGTGCCAGCAGCAGCAGGAGCTATGGCTACACCTTC. The genes are TRBV3-1 (or the pseudogene TRBV3-2) and TRBJ1-2; D gene uncertain. Trimming cost V 5 bases and J 4 bases, with 8 bases left between them. The germline V gene encodes CDR1 LGHDT and CDR2 YNNKEL (reference sequence). The CDR3 sequence is 12 residues long.

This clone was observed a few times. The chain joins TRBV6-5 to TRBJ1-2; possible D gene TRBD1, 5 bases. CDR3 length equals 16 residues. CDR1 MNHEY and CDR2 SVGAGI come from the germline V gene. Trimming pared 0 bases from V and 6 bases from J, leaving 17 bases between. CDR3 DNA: TGTGCCAGCAGTTACTCACGAGGCAGGGTACGGGATGGCTACACCTTC. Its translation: CASSYSRGRVRDGYTF.

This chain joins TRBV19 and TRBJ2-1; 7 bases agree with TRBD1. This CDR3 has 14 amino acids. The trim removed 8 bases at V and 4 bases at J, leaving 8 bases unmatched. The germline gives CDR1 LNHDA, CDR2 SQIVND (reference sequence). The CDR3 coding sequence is TGTGCCAGTGCCCGGGACAGCGCATACAATGAGCAGTTCTTC. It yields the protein CASARDSAYNEQFF.

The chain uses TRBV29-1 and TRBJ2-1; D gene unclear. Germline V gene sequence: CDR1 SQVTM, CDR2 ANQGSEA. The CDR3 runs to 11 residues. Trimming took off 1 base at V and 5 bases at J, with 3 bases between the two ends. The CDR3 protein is CSVEANNEQFF. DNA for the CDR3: TGCAGCGTTGAAGCTAACAATGAGCAGTTCTTC.

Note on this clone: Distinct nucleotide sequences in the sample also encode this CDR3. The CDR3 DNA reads TGTGCCAGCAGTTCCGGGGGATCCGGGGCCAACGTCCTGACTTTC. It is translated as CASSSGGSGANVLTF. The chain is built from TRBV28 and TRBJ2-6; D might be TRBD2 (6 bases). Trimming removed 4 bases from V and 4 bases from J, with 11 bases in between. The CDR3 is 15 amino acids. Germline CDR1 and CDR2: MDHEN and SYDVKM.

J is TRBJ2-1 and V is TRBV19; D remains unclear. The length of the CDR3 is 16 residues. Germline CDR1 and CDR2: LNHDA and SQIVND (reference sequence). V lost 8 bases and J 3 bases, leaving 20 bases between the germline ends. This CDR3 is CASSPARLGYYNEQFF. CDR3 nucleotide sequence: TGTGCCAGTTCCCCAGCCCGACTGGGCTACTACAATGAGCAGTTCTTC.